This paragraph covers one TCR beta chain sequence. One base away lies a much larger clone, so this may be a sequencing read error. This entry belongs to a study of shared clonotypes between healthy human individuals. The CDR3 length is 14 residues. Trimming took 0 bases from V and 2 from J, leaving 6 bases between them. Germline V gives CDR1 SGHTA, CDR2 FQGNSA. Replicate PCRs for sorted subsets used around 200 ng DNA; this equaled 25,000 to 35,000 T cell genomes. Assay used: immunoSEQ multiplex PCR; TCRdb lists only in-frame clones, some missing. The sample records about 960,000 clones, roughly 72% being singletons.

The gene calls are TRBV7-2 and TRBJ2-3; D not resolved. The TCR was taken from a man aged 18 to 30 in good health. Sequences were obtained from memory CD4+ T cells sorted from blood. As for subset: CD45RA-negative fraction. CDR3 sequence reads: CASSLAGFTDTQYF. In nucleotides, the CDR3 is TGTGCCAGCAGCTTAGCGGGGTTCACAGATACGCAGTATTTT.